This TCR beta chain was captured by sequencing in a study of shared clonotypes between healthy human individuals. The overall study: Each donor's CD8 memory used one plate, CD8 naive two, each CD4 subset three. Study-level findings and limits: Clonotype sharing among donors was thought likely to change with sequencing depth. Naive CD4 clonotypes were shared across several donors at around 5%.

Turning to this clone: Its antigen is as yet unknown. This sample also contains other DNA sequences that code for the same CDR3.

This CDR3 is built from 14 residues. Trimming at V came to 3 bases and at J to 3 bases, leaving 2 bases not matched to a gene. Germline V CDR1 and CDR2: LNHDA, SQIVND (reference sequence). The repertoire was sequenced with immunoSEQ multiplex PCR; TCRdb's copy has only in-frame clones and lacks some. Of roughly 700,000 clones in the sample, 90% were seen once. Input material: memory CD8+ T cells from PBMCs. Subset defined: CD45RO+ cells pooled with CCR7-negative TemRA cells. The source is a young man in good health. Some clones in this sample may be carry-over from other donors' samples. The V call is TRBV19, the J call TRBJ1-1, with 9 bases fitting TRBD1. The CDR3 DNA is TGTGCCAGTAGTATTGGACAGGGGTACACTGAAGCTTTCTTT. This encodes CASSIGQGYTEAFF.